This T cell receptor beta chain was captured in a study of control samples from healthy donors and cancer patients. Only in-frame clones appear in the TCRdb table, and some are missing; sequencing was by immunoSEQ multiplex PCR. Among 160,000 or so clones listed, around nine tenths were seen once. The germline V gene encodes CDR1 KGHSH and CDR2 LQKENI. The CDR3 has 15 residues. Trimming took 3 bases from V and 3 from J, leaving 15 bases between them. This clonotype was sampled from a woman between 25 and 40 years old in good health. The material sequenced was blood. The J gene is TRBJ2-7, the V gene TRBV18, with D uncertain. The DNA for the CDR3 is TGTGCCAGCTCACCCCTATCTCCCGGCGGCTACGAGCAGTACTTC. Encoded protein: CASSPLSPGGYEQYF.